This entry concerns a single T cell receptor (beta chain). The antigen this receptor binds is unknown. No base-level quality is on record; no much larger clone is a single base apart. High-throughput TCR beta sequencing profiled peripheral blood CD8+ and CD4+ T cells from healthy donors, Susac syndrome patients and multiple sclerosis patients. Recently defined diagnostic criteria for definite or probable disease were met by the Susac syndrome patients. Bulk CD8+ and CD4+ T cells were purified magnetically by negative isolation, whereas CD8+ TEMRA cells were enriched by FACS. Blood was collected in EDTA tubes and processed within 24 hours, with PBMCs isolated through density gradient centrifugation. PBMCs intended for TCR sequencing were frozen in liquid nitrogen and were later thawed in a 37 degrees C water bath. A purity of at least 90% was achieved for sorted or isolated CD4+, CD8+ and CD8+ TEMRA cells.

This specimen belongs to a study of CD8 T cells in Susac syndrome (dated by TCRdb to the late 2010s). Describing the broader study: Among the Susac syndrome patients who were sequenced, clinically active disease was present in more than 5 and clinical remission was observed in under ten. Whether CD8+ T cell activation and differentiation in Susac syndrome was antigen driven was tested using repertoire sequencing. At the time of blood withdrawal, Susac syndrome patients were either therapy-naive, taking corticosteroids (with some also receiving IVIg), or on IVIg alone. Clonality of the CD8+ T cell repertoire was compared between more than 10 healthy donors, roughly 14 Susac syndrome patients and fewer than 16 multiple sclerosis patients. Study-level results and caveats: Around 16 and five Susac-specific public clones were found in the total CD8+ and CD8+ TEMRA repertoires, respectively. Clonal expansion was seen in Susac syndrome CD8+ repertoires, peaking in CD8+ TEMRA cells and being greater in clinically active patients than in remitting ones. The study acknowledged that relatively few individuals were included in the TCR sequencing and HLA analysis.

RNA was extracted with the RNeasy kit and 0.5 to 1 ug was reverse transcribed using random hexamers. The immunoSEQ multiplex PCR assay, covering 54 Vbeta and 13 Jbeta segments, was used to amplify TCR beta CDR3 regions. To correct PCR amplification bias, a synthetic template baseline was used for both primer optimization and computational correction. The source study handled its data this way. Reads were annotated to V, D and J genes per IMGT and analyzed with immunoSEQ Analyzer, keeping only productive sequences. To calculate clonality, Shannon entropy was normalized by log2 of the number of productive unique sequences and then subtracted from one. For each patient and control, public and private clones were evaluated within the 100 most prevalent clones. A clone was defined as Susac-specific if it was absent from the healthy and MS cohorts, from around 960 published viral clones and from other ImmuneACCESS disease sequences. The public reads were reprocessed in TCRdb via fastp at Q25 and MiXCR, keeping in-frame beta chains. Identical CDR3 protein sequences are pooled into one entry, listed with their most common genes and DNA. TCRdb's processing, not the study's, gives the V and J calls here. For this sample there are 80,000 or so distinct CDR3 sequences; roughly 95% appear just once. Clones ranked in the top ten supply 0.52% of the sample.

The germline V gene yields SGHDN for CDR1 and FVKESK for CDR2. Spanning cysteine to phenylalanine, the CDR3 consists of 16 amino acids. Only the CDR3 part of the read is kept: 48 bases, read in frame from the first base. Relative to germline, V is 0 bases shorter and J is 0 bases shorter, with 6 bases between their ends. The specimen sequenced was CD8+ T cells from PBMCs. Recombination linked TRBV14 to TRBJ1-6; no D gene is confidently identified. The sequence was collected from a human donor with Susac syndrome. CDR3 sequence: CASSQDLPSYNSPLHF. The DNA sequence is TGTGCCAGCAGCCAAGATCTCCCCTCCTATAATTCACCCCTCCACTTT.